This T cell receptor (beta chain) originates from a study of blood T cell repertoires in COVID-19. Across the whole study: The origin of the acute and convalescent COVID-19 samples was the United States, Italy and Spain. T cells, B-cell-depleted T cells, or PBMCs supplied cDNA or gDNA.

Trimming shortened V by 3 bases and J by 8 bases, and 15 bases separated the two germline ends. This CDR3 region has 14 residues. Germline CDR1 is KGHDR and CDR2 is SFDVKD. Original methodology: How many nucleated cells were present was estimated from reference gene primer amplification. Measured with immunoSEQ multiplex PCR; TCRdb has only the in-frame clones, and not every one. The DNA was the basis for D and trimming; V, J and clone size are from that table. Of some 170,000 clones detected, roughly 84% appear once; the ten largest clones hold 9.1%. The specimen was peripheral blood. The rearrangement links TRBV24-1 to TRBJ1-2; D not resolved. This clonotype originated in an elderly woman with active or convalescent COVID-19. CDR3 sequence (DNA): TGTGCCACCAGTGATCCCCGGCACGGGGAAGGCTACACCTTC. Translating it yields CATSDPRHGEGYTF.